This T cell receptor beta chain was sequenced in a study of long-term antiretroviral therapy in people with HIV. At the survey level, the v3.0 immunoSEQ assay was run. Generated by immunoSEQ multiplex PCR, the TCRdb table keeps only in-frame clones and is missing some. The data hold roughly 40,000 clones, with approximately 86% observed a single time. About this clone: The antigen remains unidentified.

Findings of the study overall: HIV repertoires spanned tighter CDR3 length ranges than controls did. Neither ART adherence, viral resistance nor therapy changes were documented.

Trimming removed 5 bases from V and 4 bases from J; junction bases left unmatched: 4. The CDR3 runs 14 residues. Per the germline V gene, CDR1 is PRHDT and CDR2 is FYEKMQ (reference sequence). The rearrangement uses TRBV13 and TRBJ2-5, with 10 bases identical to TRBD1. The source of this sequence is a woman aged 18-29 years with HIV. Here the sequenced sample was unsorted PBMCs, taken just before starting antiretroviral therapy. The CDR3 region is CASSDGQGGETQYF. The CDR3 coding sequence is TGTGCCAGCAGCGATGGACAGGGGGGAGAGACCCAGTACTTC.